This T cell receptor (beta chain) was sequenced in a study of cytomegalovirus exposure and HLA in healthy donors. In the PCR, 60 Vbeta and 13 Jbeta primers were used. TCRdb's table, derived via immunoSEQ multiplex PCR, lists solely in-frame clones and lacks some. The table shows about 190,000 clones, with about four fifths occurring only once. Study-level findings and limits: Whilst most TCR sequences proved rare, a subset of public TCRs occurred across many donors. Accounts indicate the classifier identified cytomegalovirus status with strong specificity and sensitivity.

Turning to this clone: What it binds is not known.

Germline-derived CDR1 and CDR2 are LGHNA and YSLEER. With V trimmed by 4 bases and J by 7 bases, 10 bases remained unmatched. The CDR3 has 16 amino acids. The TCR sequence derives from a woman in her thirties in good health and CMV-seropositive. The chain carries TRBV4-3 and TRBJ2-1; the match to TRBD2 covers 10 bases. The sequencing sample was made of PBMCs. The DNA of the CDR3 is TGCGCCAGCAGCCGCCTAAAGAGCGGGGGGGGGAATGAGCAGTTCTTC. Protein sequence: CASSRLKSGGGNEQFF.